This is a list of T cell receptor beta chains from one sample in a study of spatial heterogeneity in lung cancer. TCRdb reprocessed the 5' RACE reads via MiXCR and lists one record per CDR3 protein. The table lists 10,000 to 12,000 distinct CDR3 sequences, 10% to 15% of them singletons. The sample consisted of lung tumor tissue, taken at surgery. These receptors all stem from a female donor with early-stage non-small cell lung cancer. CDR3s include the opening cysteine and the closing phenylalanine or tryptophan. Each record gives: CDR3 DNA, CDR3 protein, J gene, V gene, D gene, clone size. A D gene is named only where the DNA matches it firmly. Expanded clones get a size class; other rows say once, few or many, or leave the size out.

DNA: TGTGCCAGCAGTTACCAGGGATCTCAGCCCCAGCATTTT
CDR3: CASSYQGSQPQHF
J: TRBJ1-5
V: TRBV6-2/TRBV6-3
D: .
size: medium-sized

DNA: TGCAGTGCTAGTGGTATTAGGGAAGCTTTCTTT
CDR3: CSASGIREAFF
J: TRBJ1-1
V: TRBV20-1
D: .
size: medium-sized

DNA: TGTGCCAGCTCCCCGGACGGTAACTATGGCTACACCTTC
CDR3: CASSPDGNYGYTF
J: TRBJ1-2
V: TRBV18
D: .
size: many

DNA: TGCAGCGTCGCCGCAGGGGGCTCTGGAAACACCATATATTTT
CDR3: CSVAAGGSGNTIYF
J: TRBJ1-3
V: TRBV29-1
D: TRBD1
size: many

DNA: TGCGCCAGCAGCTTGACTAGCGGGAGCACCGGGGAGCTGTTTTTT
CDR3: CASSLTSGSTGELFF
J: TRBJ2-2
V: TRBV5-1
D: TRBD2
size: medium-sized

DNA: TGTGCCAGCAGCCCGGTGCGCGGCGTCACCGGGGAGCTGTTTTTT
CDR3: CASSPVRGVTGELFF
J: TRBJ2-2
V: TRBV7-6
D: .
size: many

DNA: TGCGCCAGCAGCTTGGCAGGGGCAGTCTACAATGAGCAGTTCTTC
CDR3: CASSLAGAVYNEQFF
J: TRBJ2-1
V: TRBV5-1
D: .
size: .

DNA: TGTGCCATCAGTGTGGGACCAGACCACGAGCAGTACTTC
CDR3: CAISVGPDHEQYF
J: TRBJ2-7
V: TRBV10-3
D: .
size: few

DNA: TGTGCCAGCAGCTTAGGAGTGACTAGCGGGAGCTCCACCGGGGAGCTGTTTTTT
CDR3: CASSLGVTSGSSTGELFF
J: TRBJ2-2
V: TRBV7-2
D: TRBD2
size: .

DNA: TGCAGTGCTAGAGATTGGGGGGACTCCTACGAGCAGTACTTC
CDR3: CSARDWGDSYEQYF
J: TRBJ2-7
V: TRBV20-1
D: .
size: many

DNA: TGTGCCTGGGACACCCTCAATCAGCCCCAGCATTTT
CDR3: CAWDTLNQPQHF
J: TRBJ1-5
V: TRBV30
D: .
size: many

DNA: TGTGCCAGCAGTCTCGGGACGACTGGGGCCAACGTCCTGACTTTC
CDR3: CASSLGTTGANVLTF
J: TRBJ2-6
V: TRBV12-3/TRBV12-4
D: .
size: many

DNA: TGCAGTGCTGAGGTCAGGGGGACAGCAACTAATGAAAAACTGTTTTTT
CDR3: CSAEVRGTATNEKLFF
J: TRBJ1-4
V: TRBV20-1
D: TRBD1
size: many

DNA: TGTGTCAGCACCGGACAGGGGGAGGCCGGGGAGCTGTTTTTT
CDR3: CVSTGQGEAGELFF
J: TRBJ2-2
V: TRBV19
D: TRBD1
size: few

DNA: TGTGCCAGCAGTTCCGAACCTGGACTGCTCACCGGGGAGCTGTTTTTT
CDR3: CASSSEPGLLTGELFF
J: TRBJ2-2
V: TRBV12-3/TRBV12-4
D: .
size: few

DNA: TGTGCCAGCAGTGACCCGGACTGGGATGAAAAACTGTTTTTT
CDR3: CASSDPDWDEKLFF
J: TRBJ1-4
V: TRBV2
D: .
size: few

DNA: TGTGCCAGCAGCTTATACTCAGGGGCCAACACTGAAGCTTTCTTT
CDR3: CASSLYSGANTEAFF
J: TRBJ1-1
V: TRBV7-9
D: .
size: many

DNA: TGCGCCAGCAGCTCGGGACAGGGGACCGAGCAGTACTTC
CDR3: CASSSGQGTEQYF
J: TRBJ2-7
V: TRBV5-1
D: TRBD1
size: medium-sized

DNA: TGTGCCAGCAGCGCGGGACGGACGGGGGAGACCCAGTACTTC
CDR3: CASSAGRTGETQYF
J: TRBJ2-5
V: TRBV7-2
D: .
size: .

DNA: TGTGCCAGCAGCGTAATAGCCAACTCTGGGGCCAACGTCCTGACTTTC
CDR3: CASSVIANSGANVLTF
J: TRBJ2-6
V: TRBV9
D: .
size: many

DNA: TGTGCCAGCAGCTTACCCGGGTTCGAGGACTACCCCTACGCGGAGCAGTACTTC
CDR3: CASSLPGFEDYPYAEQYF
J: TRBJ2-7
V: TRBV7-9
D: .
size: many

DNA: TGCAGTGCTAGAGCGGGACGCGGGCTGGCTTCACCCCTCCACTTT
CDR3: CSARAGRGLASPLHF
J: TRBJ1-6
V: TRBV20-1
D: .
size: .

DNA: TGTGCCAGCAGCCTGGAGGTTGCGGGAATAAACACCGGGGAGCTGTTTTTT
CDR3: CASSLEVAGINTGELFF
J: TRBJ2-2
V: TRBV3-1
D: .
size: .

DNA: TGTGCCAGCAGTGGGGAAAGGGGTGAGACCCAGTACTTC
CDR3: CASSGERGETQYF
J: TRBJ2-5
V: TRBV6-1
D: .
size: many

DNA: TGTGCCAGCAGCTCCCAGGGGTACAGGGAGACCCAGTACTTC
CDR3: CASSSQGYRETQYF
J: TRBJ2-5
V: TRBV11-2
D: .
size: many

DNA: TGTGCCAGCAGCCCCCCTATGAGCACAGATACGCAGTATTTT
CDR3: CASSPPMSTDTQYF
J: TRBJ2-3
V: TRBV5-6
D: .
size: many

DNA: TGTGCCAGCAGCGTAGGATTGGGGCTTTACGAGCAGTACTTC
CDR3: CASSVGLGLYEQYF
J: TRBJ2-7
V: TRBV9
D: .
size: many

DNA: TGCAGTGCAAGACACCCACAGGGCCAAGAGACCCAGTACTTC
CDR3: CSARHPQGQETQYF
J: TRBJ2-5
V: TRBV20-1
D: .
size: .

DNA: TGCAGTGCTAGACCATACCATCAGGGGATAAAGGCAGGTCTTAATCAGCCCCAGCATTTT
CDR3: CSARPYHQGIKAGLNQPQHF
J: TRBJ1-5
V: TRBV20-1
D: .
size: many

DNA: TGTGCCAGCAGCCAACTGGTTAATCAGCCCCAGCATTTT
CDR3: CASSQLVNQPQHF
J: TRBJ1-5
V: TRBV14
D: .
size: many

DNA: TGTGCCAGCAGTGAAACAGCCTACGAGCAGTACTTC
CDR3: CASSETAYEQYF
J: TRBJ2-7
V: TRBV6-1
D: .
size: medium-sized

DNA: TGCAGCGCTACCGCGGGACAGGGCACTGAAGCTTTCTTT
CDR3: CSATAGQGTEAFF
J: TRBJ1-1
V: TRBV29-1
D: TRBD1
size: many

DNA: TGTGCCAGCAGCACCGGGACTAGCGGGGAGGAGACCCAGTACTTC
CDR3: CASSTGTSGEETQYF
J: TRBJ2-5
V: TRBV7-9
D: TRBD2
size: many

DNA: TGTGCCAGCAGCTTAGCTCAGGGTACCGGGGAGCTGTTTTTT
CDR3: CASSLAQGTGELFF
J: TRBJ2-2
V: TRBV7-8
D: .
size: many

DNA: TGTGCCAGCAGTTTACCCCTACAGGGCACTGAAGCTTTCTTT
CDR3: CASSLPLQGTEAFF
J: TRBJ1-1
V: TRBV28
D: .
size: many

DNA: TGTGCCAGCAGAAACCCCGGGATGAACACTGAAGCTTTCTTT
CDR3: CASRNPGMNTEAFF
J: TRBJ1-1
V: TRBV6-2/TRBV6-3
D: .
size: medium-sized

DNA: TGTGCCAGCACCTCGGGACAGGGCTACTACGAGCAGTACTTC
CDR3: CASTSGQGYYEQYF
J: TRBJ2-7
V: TRBV6-6
D: TRBD1
size: medium-sized

DNA: TGTGCCAGCAGTCCCGGATTGGGGCAGTACTTC
CDR3: CASSPGLGQYF
J: TRBJ2-7
V: TRBV28
D: .
size: .

DNA: TGCAGTGCTAGAGGTACCAGGAACTCCGGGACTAGCGGGAGATGGTCCTACAATGAGCAGTTCTTC
CDR3: CSARGTRNSGTSGRWSYNEQFF
J: TRBJ2-1
V: TRBV20-1
D: TRBD2
size: medium-sized

DNA: TGTGCCAGCAGCTTAGCGACTAGCGGGGATTCCACCGGGGAGCTGTTTTTT
CDR3: CASSLATSGDSTGELFF
J: TRBJ2-2
V: TRBV11-1
D: TRBD2
size: medium-sized

DNA: TGTGCCAGCAGTTTAATCCAGACAGATACGCAGTATTTT
CDR3: CASSLIQTDTQYF
J: TRBJ2-3
V: TRBV28
D: .
size: .

DNA: TGTGCCACCGGGGTGAGCAATGAGCAGTTCTTC
CDR3: CATGVSNEQFF
J: TRBJ2-1
V: TRBV10-3
D: .
size: medium-sized

DNA: TGCAGTGCTAGAGACCCGAATGCCGAGACCCAGTACTTC
CDR3: CSARDPNAETQYF
J: TRBJ2-5
V: TRBV20-1
D: .
size: few

DNA: TGCGCCAGCAGTGAGAGGGCCCTGGGTTACTCCTACAATGAGCAGTTCTTC
CDR3: CASSERALGYSYNEQFF
J: TRBJ2-1
V: TRBV10-1
D: .
size: few

DNA: TGCGCCAGCAGCCCCGGGACGGTTAGCACAGATACGCAGTATTTT
CDR3: CASSPGTVSTDTQYF
J: TRBJ2-3
V: TRBV4-1
D: .
size: .

DNA: TGTGCCAGCAGTCTCGTTGGGCCCCAGCATTTT
CDR3: CASSLVGPQHF
J: TRBJ1-5
V: TRBV2
D: .
size: few

DNA: TGCGCCAGCAGCTTGGCTTGGACCTCAGGGAGTAGCACCGGGGAGCTGTTTTTT
CDR3: CASSLAWTSGSSTGELFF
J: TRBJ2-2
V: TRBV5-1
D: .
size: few

DNA: TGTGCCAGCACCAGCCGGGACAGGGTCCACGAGCAGTACTTC
CDR3: CASTSRDRVHEQYF
J: TRBJ2-7
V: TRBV27
D: TRBD1
size: many

DNA: TGTGCCAGCAGTTACTCCCCCCGCGGAGCCTACGAGCAGTACTTC
CDR3: CASSYSPRGAYEQYF
J: TRBJ2-7
V: TRBV6-5
D: .
size: many

DNA: TGTGCCAGCAGCCTTTCAGGGGGCACCGGGGAGCTGTTTTTT
CDR3: CASSLSGGTGELFF
J: TRBJ2-2
V: TRBV7-2
D: TRBD1
size: .

DNA: TGTGCCTGGAGTTACGGACGCAGATACGAGCAGTACTTC
CDR3: CAWSYGRRYEQYF
J: TRBJ2-7
V: TRBV30
D: .
size: many

DNA: TGCGCCAGCAGCTTTGAAGTGTACACTGAAGCTTTCTTT
CDR3: CASSFEVYTEAFF
J: TRBJ1-1
V: TRBV5-1
D: .
size: few

DNA: TGTGCCAGCAGCGTAGGGGACAGGGGGAGGGACACTGAAGCTTTCTTT
CDR3: CASSVGDRGRDTEAFF
J: TRBJ1-1
V: TRBV9
D: TRBD1
size: .

DNA: TGTGCCAGCAGTTACTCGAACCAGGAATCCTACGAGCAGTACTTC
CDR3: CASSYSNQESYEQYF
J: TRBJ2-7
V: TRBV6-2/TRBV6-3
D: .
size: medium-sized